The next 29 T cell receptor beta chains were all read from a single sample in a study of T cells after yellow fever vaccination. TCRdb reanalysed the 5' RACE reads using MiXCR and keeps one entry per CDR3 protein. The table lists some 600,000 distinct CDR3 sequences, over 9% of them singletons, with under 15% in the top ten. Sequences were derived from PBMCs, sampled on the day of the yellow fever booster vaccination. These receptor sequences come from a man aged 30-40 years who received the YFV17D yellow fever vaccine.

This clonotype has a handful of counts. The chain is built from TRBV6-4 and TRBJ1-5; TRBD1 might be the D (5 bases). The germline CDR1 and CDR2 sequences are MRHNA and SNTAGT. The V end was cut by 3 bases, the J end by 6 bases, with 9 bases between. This CDR3 is built from 13 residues. The chain's CDR3 is CASSEGEGQPQHF. CDR3 sequence (DNA): TGTGCCAGCAGTGAAGGGGAAGGTCAGCCCCAGCATTTT.

The chain employs TRBV14 and TRBJ2-3, with 9 bases lining up with TRBD2. CDR1 is SGHDN, CDR2 FVKESK, per germline. This CDR3 comprises 16 residues. After removal of 2 bases from V and 4 bases from J, the junction contained 7 bases not matched to a gene. CDR3 sequence: CASSQTGTSSSDTQYF. CDR3 DNA: TGTGCCAGCAGCCAAACCGGGACTAGCTCTTCAGATACGCAGTATTTT.

This clonotype occurred a few times. The chain joins TRBV7-9 to TRBJ1-4; no definite D call. Trimming pared 5 bases from V and 8 bases from J, leaving 9 bases between. CDR1 is SEHNR, CDR2 FQNEAQ, per germline (reference sequence). The length of the CDR3 is 12 residues. The CDR3 nucleotides are TGTGCCAGCAGCACTCACGGAGAAAAACTGTTTTTT. Protein product: CASSTHGEKLFF.

This clonotype was recorded a few times. The chain recombines TRBV7-9 with TRBJ2-3; weak D call: TRBD1 (5 bases). Germline V gene sequence: CDR1 SEHNR, CDR2 FQNEAQ (reference sequence). Trimming took 11 bases from V and 0 from J, leaving 12 bases between them. This CDR3 contains 13 residues. The CDR3 sequence is CAETNRSTDTQYF. The CDR3 DNA reads as TGTGCCGAAACCAACAGGAGCACAGATACGCAGTATTTT.

The chain recombines TRBV30 with TRBJ2-1; 9 bases agree with TRBD1. There are 15 residues in the CDR3. The V gene's germline CDR1 is GTSNPN and CDR2 SVGIG (reference sequence). V gave up 2 bases and J gave up 8 bases; unmatched junction bases: 10. The CDR3 loop reads CAWSSSGQGGDEQFF. As DNA, the CDR3 is TGTGCCTGGAGTTCTTCGGGACAGGGAGGCGATGAGCAGTTCTTC.

The V call is TRBV7-2, the J call TRBJ1-1, with D possibly matching TRBD1 (6 bases). CDR1 and CDR2 (germline): SGHTA, FQGNSA. Trimming stripped 1 base from V and 4 bases from J, with 7 bases between. CDR3 length: 13 amino acids. Here the CDR3 DNA reads TGTGCCAGCAGCTTAGTGGGGGCCACTGAAGCTTTCTTT. Protein: CASSLVGATEAFF.

This clonotype has only a few counts. The chain joins TRBV20-1 to TRBJ2-1; weak D call: TRBD2 (6 bases). The germline V and J ends were trimmed by 5 bases and 1 base, with 9 bases remaining between them. The V gene's germline CDR1 is DFQATT and CDR2 SNEGSKA (reference sequence). This CDR3 is built from 13 residues. Here the CDR3 reads CSAGGLSYNEQFF. The CDR3 bases are TGCAGTGCTGGGGGGTTATCCTACAATGAGCAGTTCTTC.

This chain uses TRBV20-1 with TRBJ2-1, with TRBD2 matching 8 bases. CDR3 length: 14 residues. In germline, CDR1 is DFQATT, CDR2 SNEGSKA (reference sequence). Trimming took 4 bases from V and 4 from J; bases not matched to a gene: 6. The CDR3 sequence is CSAKAGEGYNEQFF. The CDR3 DNA sequence: TGCAGTGCTAAAGCGGGAGAGGGATACAATGAGCAGTTCTTC.

This clonotype was observed at least ten times. The V and J genes are TRBV4-1 and TRBJ2-7; 9 bases map to TRBD1. V trimming: 0 bases; J trimming: 2 bases; junction bases outside the gene matches: 5. CDR1 is MGHRA, CDR2 YSYEKL, per germline. The CDR3 runs 16 residues. CDR3 protein: CASSQDLGTGPYEQYF. In DNA form, the CDR3 reads TGCGCCAGCAGCCAAGATTTGGGGACAGGGCCCTACGAGCAGTACTTC.

This clonotype has only a few counts. This chain connects TRBV29-1 to TRBJ2-3, with TRBD2 matching 10 bases. In germline, CDR1 is SQVTM, CDR2 ANQGSEA. The V gene end was trimmed by 5 bases and the J gene end by 4 bases; junction bases not matched to a gene: 3. The CDR3 has 13 residues. In DNA form, the CDR3 reads TGCAGCGTTCGAGCGGGAGGGGCAGATACGCAGTATTTT. This sequence encodes CSVRAGGADTQYF.

This rearrangement joins TRBV15 to TRBJ2-5; perhaps TRBD2 as D (6 bases). Between the trimmed V and J ends, which lost 0 bases and 0 bases, there was a span of 11 bases. The CDR3 contains 16 residues. From germline, CDR1 is LNHNV and CDR2 YYDKDF (reference sequence). CDR3 protein: CATSRDRGSYQETQYF. The CDR3 region has the DNA TGTGCCACCAGCAGAGATCGGGGGTCGTACCAAGAGACCCAGTACTTC.

Only a few counts were recorded for this clonotype. V usage is TRBV5-1 and J usage is TRBJ2-7; the D gene is possibly TRBD1 (5 bases). In germline, CDR1 is SGHRS, CDR2 YFSETQ. V was clipped by 0 bases and J by 8 bases, with 6 bases between them. The CDR3 is 11 residues long. CDR3 in amino acids: CASSLGQQQYF. CDR3 in DNA: TGCGCCAGCAGCTTGGGACAGCAGCAGTACTTC.

In its sample, this clonotype was seen many times. This chain connects TRBV10-3 to TRBJ1-1; D is undetermined. CDR3 length: 12 amino acids. Germline V lookup: CDR1 ENHRY, CDR2 SYGVKD. V lost 2 bases to trimming and J lost 1 base, with 2 bases between them. The CDR3 DNA reads TGTGCCATCAGTGAGACGAACACTGAAGCTTTCTTT. This encodes CAISETNTEAFF.

This chain links TRBV7-9 with TRBJ2-5, with D maybe TRBD1 (5 bases). Germline V lookup: CDR1 SEHNR, CDR2 FQNEAQ (reference sequence). Trimming left V 11 bases short and J 2 bases short, with 15 bases between. The CDR3 length is 13 residues. This CDR3 reads CAGQSGKQETQYF. DNA of the CDR3: TGTGCCGGCCAATCAGGGAAACAAGAGACCCAGTACTTC.

This clonotype occurred a few times. This chain joins TRBV27 and TRBJ2-5; no clear D. The CDR3 totals 16 residues. Trimming cost V 1 base and J 1 base, with 13 bases left between them. Germline V gene data show CDR1 as MNHEY and CDR2 as SMNVEV (reference sequence). CDR3 loop: CASSLWSGSTQETQYF. In nucleotides, the CDR3 is TGTGCCAGCAGTTTATGGTCGGGCAGCACCCAAGAGACCCAGTACTTC.

This clonotype was detected a few times. This chain connects TRBV4-2 to TRBJ2-4; no reliable D call. CDR3 length: 13 amino acids. The V end was cut by 1 base, the J end by 6 bases, with 7 bases between. Germline CDR1 LGHNA, CDR2 YNFKEQ. CDR3: CASSQGNVNIQYF. CDR3 in DNA: TGTGCCAGCAGCCAAGGAAACGTAAACATTCAGTACTTC.

A few counts support this clonotype. The chain combines TRBV29-1 with TRBJ2-3, with 7 bases identical to TRBD2. The CDR3 extends over 13 amino acids. Germline V gives CDR1 SQVTM, CDR2 ANQGSEA. V shed 3 bases and J 6 bases; nucleotides not matched to a gene: 6. The CDR3 DNA reads TGCAGCGTTGACGGCGGGAGAAAGGATACGCAGTATTTT. Protein: CSVDGGRKDTQYF.

This clonotype was seen more than once but under ten times. V and J are TRBV7-6 and TRBJ2-1, with 7 bases that match TRBD2. Germline V gene sequence: CDR1 SGHVS, CDR2 FNYEAQ. The CDR3 extends over 20 amino acids. V was pared by 2 bases and J by 0 bases, with 16 bases of the junction left unmatched. The CDR3 is CASSLLPSGNLYSSYNEQFF. The CDR3 region has the DNA TGTGCCAGCAGCTTATTGCCTAGCGGAAACCTTTATAGCTCCTACAATGAGCAGTTCTTC.

This chain uses TRBV7-9 with TRBJ1-6; D gene unclear. V was trimmed by 6 bases and J by 3 bases, leaving 12 bases between them. The CDR3 spans 15 residues. Germline values: CDR1 SEHNR, CDR2 FQNEAQ (reference sequence). CDR3 bases: TGTGCCAGCAGGCCCGACGGATTCTATAATTCACCCCTCCACTTT. It is translated as CASRPDGFYNSPLHF.

The rearrangement joins TRBV29-1 to TRBJ2-7; D may be TRBD1 (5 bases). This CDR3 region has 13 residues. V was pared by 0 bases and J by 5 bases, with 11 bases between. Germline CDR1 and CDR2: SQVTM and ANQGSEA. The DNA of the CDR3 is TGCAGCGTTGAAGAAGAGTCAGGGAACGAGCAGTACTTC. Translation: CSVEEESGNEQYF.

The chain employs TRBV18 and TRBJ2-7, with TRBD2 matching 13 bases. Looked up from germline, CDR1 is KGHSH and CDR2 is LQKENI. Germline trimming cut 0 bases from V and 5 bases from J; bases unmatched to any gene: 4. This CDR3 region has 16 residues. The CDR3 sequence is CASSPPGLAGAHEQYF. The CDR3 DNA sequence: TGTGCCAGCTCACCACCCGGACTAGCGGGAGCCCACGAGCAGTACTTC. Filled out from reference TRBV18 and TRBJ2-7, the complete variable domain reads NAGVMQNPRHLVRRRGQEARLRCSPMKGHSHVYWYRQLPEEGLKFMVYLQKENIIDESGMPKERFSAEFPKEGPSILRIQQVVRGDSAAYFCASSPPGLAGAHEQYFGPGTRLTVT.

The gene calls are TRBV10-3 and TRBJ2-2; TRBD2 agrees at 14 bases. This CDR3 contains 15 residues. V dropped 10 bases and J dropped 6; count of bases not matched to a gene: 7. Germline loops: CDR1 ENHRY, CDR2 SYGVKD. The chain's CDR3 is CATGLAGDGAGELFF. The CDR3 region has the DNA TGTGCCACGGGACTAGCGGGAGATGGGGCCGGGGAGCTGTTTTTT.

This chain links TRBV19 with TRBJ1-4; D possibly corresponds to TRBD1 (5 bases). CDR1 is LNHDA and CDR2 is SQIVND in the germline V gene (reference sequence). CDR3 length: 12 amino acids. V lost 7 bases to trimming and J lost 13 bases, with 16 bases between them. CDR3 loop: CASTGRVYRLFF. CDR3 nucleotide sequence: TGTGCCAGTACGGGGCGGGTGTATCGACTGTTTTTT.

This clonotype has a handful of counts. The chain is built from TRBV19 and TRBJ2-1; D may match TRBD1 or TRBD2 (5 bases each). Per germline, CDR1 LNHDA and CDR2 SQIVND (reference sequence). The CDR3 has 16 residues. Trimming pared 4 bases from V and 0 bases from J, leaving 13 bases between. The CDR3 DNA sequence: TGTGCCAGTAGTACCGGGACCAAAAGCTCCTACAATGAGCAGTTCTTC. This translates into CASSTGTKSSYNEQFF.

This clonotype was picked up many times. The rearrangement links TRBV7-9 to TRBJ1-2; a possible D gene is TRBD1 (6 bases). The V end lost 3 bases, the J end lost 4 bases, and 12 bases lay between the germline ends. The CDR3 is 14 residues long. Germline loops: CDR1 SEHNR, CDR2 FQNEAQ (reference sequence). The CDR3 nucleotides are TGTGCCAGCAGCTTCAACAGGGAGGGCTATGGCTACACCTTC. Protein product: CASSFNREGYGYTF. The full variable domain, with the rest looked up from reference TRBV7-9 and TRBJ1-2, is DTGVSQNPRHKITKRGQNVTFRCDPISEHNRLYWYRQTLGQGPEFLTYFQNEAQLEKSRLLSDRFSAERPKGSFSTLEIQRTEQGDSAMYLCASSFNREGYGYTFGSGTRLTVV.

The chain joins TRBV12-2 to TRBJ1-1. TRBV12-2 constitutes a pseudogene. This CDR3 has 15 residues. The CDR3 loop is CASRLEGWGSRLAFF. The CDR3 nucleotides read TGTGCAAGTCGCTTAGAAGGTTGGGGGTCTAGGTTGGCTTTCTTT.

The chain joins TRBV9 to TRBJ2-1; D is possibly TRBD2 (6 bases). CDR3 size: 15 residues. Trimming cost V 0 bases and J 4 bases, with 11 bases left between them. Germline assignment: CDR1 SGDLS and CDR2 YYNGEE. CDR3 in amino acids: CASSVERGAYNEQFF. CDR3 in DNA: TGTGCCAGCAGCGTAGAACGCGGGGCTTACAATGAGCAGTTCTTC.

J is TRBJ1-1 and V is TRBV20-1, with TRBD1 identical over 7 bases. This CDR3 comprises 15 residues. Per the germline V gene, CDR1 is DFQATT and CDR2 is SNEGSKA (reference sequence). Germline trimming cut 3 bases from V and 0 bases from J; bases unmatched to any gene: 7. Here the CDR3 DNA reads TGCAGTGCTAGCCCCGAGACAGGGTTGAACACTGAAGCTTTCTTT. This gives the protein CSASPETGLNTEAFF.

The rearrangement links TRBV20-1 to TRBJ1-4; 8 bases agree with TRBD1. Trimming took 5 bases from V and 6 from J; bases not matched to a gene: 8. Germline assignment: CDR1 DFQATT and CDR2 SNEGSKA (reference sequence). This CDR3 has 14 amino acids. The CDR3 sequence: CSAASGGGDEKLFF. The CDR3, as DNA: TGCAGTGCTGCCTCAGGGGGCGGGGATGAAAAACTGTTTTTT.